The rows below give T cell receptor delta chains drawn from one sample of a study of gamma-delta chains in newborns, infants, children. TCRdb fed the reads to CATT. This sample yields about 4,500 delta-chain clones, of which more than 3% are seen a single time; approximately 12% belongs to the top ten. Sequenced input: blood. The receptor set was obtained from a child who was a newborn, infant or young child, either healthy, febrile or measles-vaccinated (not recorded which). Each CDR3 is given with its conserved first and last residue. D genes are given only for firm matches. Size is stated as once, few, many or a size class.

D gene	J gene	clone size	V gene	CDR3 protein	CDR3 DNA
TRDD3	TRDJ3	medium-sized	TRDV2	CACDKVLGASSWDTRQMFF	TGTGCCTGTGACAAAGTACTGGGGGCTAGCTCCTGGGACACCCGACAGATGTTTTTC
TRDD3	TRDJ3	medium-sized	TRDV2	CACDPHTGESWDTRQMFF	TGTGCCTGTGACCCCCATACTGGGGAGTCCTGGGACACCCGACAGATGTTTTTC
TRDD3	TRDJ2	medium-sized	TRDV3	CAFSYGGYARTAQLFF	TGTGCCTTTAGTTATGGGGGATACGCAAGGACAGCACAACTCTTCTTT
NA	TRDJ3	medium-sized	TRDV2	CACDTVLGSSWDTRQMFF	TGTGCCTGTGACACCGTACTGGGTAGCTCCTGGGACACCCGACAGATGTTTTTC
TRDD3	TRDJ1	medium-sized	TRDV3	CASTGGYGHDKLIF	TGTGCCTCAACAGGGGGATACGGGCACGATAAACTCATCTTT